The present T cell receptor beta chain was sequenced within a study of human T cells and chemical hapten exposure. Turning to the study itself: DPC 0.01% went on the upper back by patch test, with reading at 6 days. Predominantly women, the patients had alopecia areata, totalis or universalis.

Details on this clonotype: Its antigen is not known.

The time point is: pre-sensitization, week 0. Treatment denoted: therapeutic diphenylcyclopropenone sensitization with weekly scalp DPC. MiXCR was run by TCRdb on the RACE reads, yielding one entry per CDR3 protein. The data hold about 80,000 distinct CDR3 sequences, with about 15% observed a single time. Notes on the study in general: Expanded TCRs made up significantly more big CDR3 similarity clusters than controls did. Donors had alopecia, so their immune response may differ from healthy people's.

The germline gives CDR1 GTSNPN, CDR2 SVGIG (reference sequence). The CDR3 runs to 15 residues. V trimming: 5 bases; J trimming: 6 bases; junction bases outside the gene matches: 11. The clonotype was recovered from a woman aged 50 to 60 with alopecia areata. Some clones in this sample may be carry-over from other donors' samples. V gene TRBV30 combines with J gene TRBJ2-2; 8 bases match TRBD2. This material consisted of whole blood, taken in connection with sensitization to the hapten diphenylcyclopropenone (DPC). In DNA form, the CDR3 reads TGTGCCTGGGTCCTTCGGACTAGCCCCTCCGGGGAGCTGTTTTTT. Its protein product is CAWVLRTSPSGELFF.